This T cell receptor beta chain was recorded in a study of cytomegalovirus exposure and HLA in healthy donors. CDR1 is MNHNY, CDR2 SVGAGI, per germline (reference sequence). Deletions cut 2 bases from V and 7 bases from J, with 11 bases between. There are 14 residues in the CDR3. Vbeta (60) and Jbeta (13) primers were used in the PCR. Clones were read by immunoSEQ multiplex PCR, and TCRdb kept only the in-frame ones, dropping some. The sample lists around 150,000 clones, 75% seen once, with 4% to 5.5% in the top ten. The chain uses TRBV6-6 and TRBJ1-4; no clear D gene. The clonotype was recovered from a male donor in good health and CMV-seronegative. What was sequenced was PBMCs. The CDR3 DNA is TGTGCCAGCAGTTACGGCAGGCGGGGTGAAAAACTGTTTTTT. Its protein product is CASSYGRRGEKLFF.